This section outlines one T cell receptor (beta chain) sequence together with its context. The data originate from a study of blood T cell repertoires in COVID-19. For the study at large: The United States, Italy and Spain were the sources of the acute and convalescent COVID-19 samples.

Germline V gene lookup returns CDR1 SGDLS and CDR2 YYNGEE. This CDR3 has 16 residues. V trimming: 3 bases; J trimming: 0 bases; junction bases outside the gene matches: 6. As originally analysed: Reference gene primer amplification yielded estimated nucleated cell counts. Sequencing was performed with immunoSEQ multiplex PCR; in TCRdb, only in-frame clones are kept and a portion is missing. V and J calls and clone size are those listed in that table; D and trimming were worked out from the DNA. This table has roughly 250,000 clones, 75% to 90% appearing once. Individuals drawn from approximately 22 US areas were roughly 18 to 95 years old. Cohort assignment relied on participant-reported clinical history.

V gene TRBV9 combines with J gene TRBJ2-3; TRBD1 aligns across 8 bases. Sequences were obtained from PBMCs or T cells enriched from blood (not recorded which). The clonotype originates from a woman in her 30s with acute COVID-19. The CDR3 is CASSEDRGYSTDTQYF. The CDR3 region has the DNA TGTGCCAGCAGCGAAGACAGGGGATATAGCACAGATACGCAGTATTTT.